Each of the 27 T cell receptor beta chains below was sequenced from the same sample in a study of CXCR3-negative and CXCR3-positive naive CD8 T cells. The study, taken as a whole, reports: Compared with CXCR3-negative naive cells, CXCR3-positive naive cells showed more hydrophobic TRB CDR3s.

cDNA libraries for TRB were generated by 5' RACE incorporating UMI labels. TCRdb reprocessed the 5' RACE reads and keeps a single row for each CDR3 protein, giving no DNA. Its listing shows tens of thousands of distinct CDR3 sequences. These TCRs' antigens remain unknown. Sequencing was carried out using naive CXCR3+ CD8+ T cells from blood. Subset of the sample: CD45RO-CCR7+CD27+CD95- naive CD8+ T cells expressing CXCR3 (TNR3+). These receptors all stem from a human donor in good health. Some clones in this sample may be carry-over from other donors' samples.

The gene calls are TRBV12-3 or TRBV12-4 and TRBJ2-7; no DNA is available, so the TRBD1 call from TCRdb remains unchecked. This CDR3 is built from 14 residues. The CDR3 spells CASRYGTGFYEQYF.

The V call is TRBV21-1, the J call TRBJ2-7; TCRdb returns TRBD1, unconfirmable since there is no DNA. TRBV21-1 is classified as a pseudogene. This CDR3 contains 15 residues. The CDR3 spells CASSQGWGQGDEQYF.

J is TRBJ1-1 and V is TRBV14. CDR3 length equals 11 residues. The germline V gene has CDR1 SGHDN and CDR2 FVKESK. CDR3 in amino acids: CASSQETEAFF.

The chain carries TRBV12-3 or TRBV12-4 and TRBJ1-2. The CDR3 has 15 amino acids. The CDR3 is CASRQTAGFSYGYTF.

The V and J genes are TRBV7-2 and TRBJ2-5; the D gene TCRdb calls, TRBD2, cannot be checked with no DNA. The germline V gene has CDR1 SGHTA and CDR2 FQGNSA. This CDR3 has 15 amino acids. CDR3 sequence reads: CASSAMGTLQETQYF.

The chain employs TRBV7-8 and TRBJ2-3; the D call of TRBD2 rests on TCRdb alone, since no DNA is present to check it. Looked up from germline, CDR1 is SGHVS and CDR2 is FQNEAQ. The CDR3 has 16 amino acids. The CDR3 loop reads CASSPRTSGKGDTQYF.

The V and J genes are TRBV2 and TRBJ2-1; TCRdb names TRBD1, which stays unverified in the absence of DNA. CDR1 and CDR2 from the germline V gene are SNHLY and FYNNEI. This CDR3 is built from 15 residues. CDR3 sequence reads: CASSEQGDAYNEQFF.

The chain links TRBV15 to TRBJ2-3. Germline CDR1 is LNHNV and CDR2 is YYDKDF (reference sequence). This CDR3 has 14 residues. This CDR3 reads CATSRELATDTQYF.

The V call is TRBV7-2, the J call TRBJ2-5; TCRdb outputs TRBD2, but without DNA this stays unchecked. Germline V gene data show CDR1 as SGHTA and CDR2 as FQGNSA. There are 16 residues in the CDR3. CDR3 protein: CASSFPGLAGQETQYF.

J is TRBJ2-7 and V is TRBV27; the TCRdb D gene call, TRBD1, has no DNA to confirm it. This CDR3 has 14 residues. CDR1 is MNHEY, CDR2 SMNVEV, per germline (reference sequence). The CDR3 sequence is CASSSRVRPYEQYF.

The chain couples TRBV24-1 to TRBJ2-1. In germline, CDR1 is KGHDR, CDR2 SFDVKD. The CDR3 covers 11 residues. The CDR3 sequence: CATSVGYEQFF.

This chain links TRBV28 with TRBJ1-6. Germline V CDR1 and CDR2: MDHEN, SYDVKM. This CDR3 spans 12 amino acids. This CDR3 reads CASSLSNSPLHF. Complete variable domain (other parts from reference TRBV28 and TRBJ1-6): DVKVTQSSRYLVKRTGEKVFLECVQDMDHENMFWYRQDPGLGLRLIYFSYDVKMKEKGDIPEGYSVSREKKERFSLILESASTNQTSMYLCASSLSNSPLHFGNGTRLTVT.

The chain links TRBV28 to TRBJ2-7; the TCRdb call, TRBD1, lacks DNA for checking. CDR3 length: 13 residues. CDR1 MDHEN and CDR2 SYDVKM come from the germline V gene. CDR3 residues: CASSDKEDDEQYF.

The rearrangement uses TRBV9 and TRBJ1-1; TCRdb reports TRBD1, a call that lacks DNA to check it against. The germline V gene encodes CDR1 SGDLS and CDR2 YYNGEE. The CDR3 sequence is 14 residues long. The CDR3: CASKQGAMDTEAFF.

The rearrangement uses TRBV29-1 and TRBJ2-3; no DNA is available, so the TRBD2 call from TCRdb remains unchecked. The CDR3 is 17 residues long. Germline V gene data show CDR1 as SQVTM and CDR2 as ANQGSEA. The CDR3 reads CSVGGLGERVGTDTQYF.

The CDR3: CASSQVRGLNQPQHF. The chain links TRBV4-3 to TRBJ1-5; TCRdb reports TRBD1, a call that lacks DNA to check it against. This CDR3 spans 15 amino acids. Germline CDR1 is LGHNA and CDR2 is YSLEER.

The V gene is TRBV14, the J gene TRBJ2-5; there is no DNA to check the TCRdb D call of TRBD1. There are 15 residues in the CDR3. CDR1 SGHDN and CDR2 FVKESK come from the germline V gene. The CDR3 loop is CASSQAPTVYETQYF.

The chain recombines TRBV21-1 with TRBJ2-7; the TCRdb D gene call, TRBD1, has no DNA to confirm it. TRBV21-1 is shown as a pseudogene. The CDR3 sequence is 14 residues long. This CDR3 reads CASSKVGQGYEQYF.

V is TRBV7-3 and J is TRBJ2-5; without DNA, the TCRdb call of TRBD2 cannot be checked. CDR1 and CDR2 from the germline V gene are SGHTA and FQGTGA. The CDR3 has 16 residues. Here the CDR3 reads CASSLGGAHQRETQYF.

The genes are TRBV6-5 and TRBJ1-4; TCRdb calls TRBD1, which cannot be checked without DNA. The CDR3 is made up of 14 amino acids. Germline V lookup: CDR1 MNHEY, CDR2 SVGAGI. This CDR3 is CASGPSQGNEKLFF.

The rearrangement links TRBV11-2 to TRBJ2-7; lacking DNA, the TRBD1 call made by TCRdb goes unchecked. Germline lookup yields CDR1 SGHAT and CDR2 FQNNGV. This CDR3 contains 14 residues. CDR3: CASKPWGGVHEQYF.

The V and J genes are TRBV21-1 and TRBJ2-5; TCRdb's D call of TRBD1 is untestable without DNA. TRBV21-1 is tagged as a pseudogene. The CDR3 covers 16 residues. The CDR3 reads CASRDPRGEIQETQYF.

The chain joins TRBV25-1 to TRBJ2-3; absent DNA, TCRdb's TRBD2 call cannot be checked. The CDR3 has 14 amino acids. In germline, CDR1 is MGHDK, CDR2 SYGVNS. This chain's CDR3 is CAPPGEGGTDTQYF.

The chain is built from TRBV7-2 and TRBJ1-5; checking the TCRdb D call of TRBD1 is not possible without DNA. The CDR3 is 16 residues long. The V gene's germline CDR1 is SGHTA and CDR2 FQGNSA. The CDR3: CASSFGRGYSNQPQHF. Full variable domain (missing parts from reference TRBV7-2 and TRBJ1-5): GAGVSQSPSNKVTEKGKDVELRCDPISGHTALYWYRQSLGQGLEFLIYFQGNSAPDKSGLPSDRFSAERTGGSVSTLTIQRTQQEDSAVYLCASSFGRGYSNQPQHFGDGTRLSIL.

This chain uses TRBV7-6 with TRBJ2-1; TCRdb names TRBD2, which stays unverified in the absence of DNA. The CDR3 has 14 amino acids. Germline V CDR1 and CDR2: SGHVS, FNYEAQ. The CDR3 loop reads CASSSGLSYNEQFF.

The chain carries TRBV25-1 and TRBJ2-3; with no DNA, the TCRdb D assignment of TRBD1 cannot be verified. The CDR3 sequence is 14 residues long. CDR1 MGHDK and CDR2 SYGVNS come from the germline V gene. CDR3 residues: CASSEQGAADTQYF.

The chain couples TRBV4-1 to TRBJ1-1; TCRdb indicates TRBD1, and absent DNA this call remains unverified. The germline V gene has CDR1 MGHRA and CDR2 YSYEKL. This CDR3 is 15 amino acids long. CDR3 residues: CASSQATGTGGYAFF.